This is a list of T cell receptor beta chains from one sample in a study of T cell changes during pregnancy in multiple sclerosis. Some clones are missing from TCRdb's copy, which holds only in-frame ones; the method was immunoSEQ multiplex PCR. This table has about 70,000 clones, about 93% appearing once. The sequencing here drew on CD4+ T cells from peripheral blood mononuclear cells, taken after pregnancy. These receptors were obtained from a female donor with multiple sclerosis, enrolled in a pregnancy study. Each CDR3 is given with its conserved first and last residue. The D gene is left open where the match is weak. Clone size, where shown, is once, few, many, or a class for clones that have expanded.

size	V	D	J	length	CDR3	DNA
-	TRBV11-2	TRBD2	TRBJ2-2	18	CASSLGTVASGRAGELFF	TGTGCCAGCAGCTTAGGAACGGTGGCTAGCGGGAGGGCCGGGGAGCTGTTTTTT
-	TRBV6-6	-	TRBJ1-5	16	CASSSGGTHSNQPQHF	TGTGCCAGCAGTTCGGGGGGGACCCATAGCAATCAGCCCCAGCATTTT
-	TRBV2	TRBD2	TRBJ2-5	13	CASSLGVAGEQYF	TGTGCCAGCAGTTTAGGGGTAGCGGGGGAGCAGTACTTC
-	TRBV9	-	TRBJ2-3	16	CASTQGAGGPFDTQYF	TGTGCCAGCACCCAGGGGGCGGGAGGGCCATTTGATACGCAGTATTTT
-	TRBV18	-	TRBJ2-3	14	CASSGGTSTDTQYF	TGTGCCAGCTCAGGCGGGACTAGCACAGATACGCAGTATTTT
-	TRBV10-3	TRBD1	TRBJ1-2	16	CAISLINRGDNYGYTF	TGTGCCATCAGTCTCATAAACAGGGGGGATAACTATGGCTACACCTTC
-	TRBV15	-	TRBJ2-4	15	CATSRQGDIKNIQYF	TGTGCCACCAGCCGGCAGGGTGATATTAAAAACATTCAGTACTTC
-	TRBV5-4	-	TRBJ2-7	13	CASSTGGTYEQYF	TGTGCCAGCAGCACCGGCGGGACCTACGAGCAGTACTTC
-	TRBV19	TRBD1	TRBJ2-7	15	CASSIRGGVGYEQYF	TGTGCCAGTAGTATACGAGGGGGCGTGGGTTACGAGCAGTACTTC
-	TRBV15	TRBD2	TRBJ2-3	16	CATSSISGGGTDTQYF	TGTGCCACCAGCAGCATAAGCGGGGGGGGAACAGATACGCAGTATTTT
-	TRBV5-4	-	TRBJ2-7	14	CASSLEGGAYEQYF	TGTGCCAGCAGCTTGGAAGGCGGGGCCTACGAGCAGTACTTC
-	TRBV29-1	TRBD1	TRBJ2-7	11	CSVGQGNEQYF	TGCAGCGTCGGACAGGGGAACGAGCAGTACTTC
-	TRBV19	TRBD1	TRBJ1-6	16	CASSSPWGQGSSPLHF	TGTGCCAGTAGTTCCCCTTGGGGACAGGGAAGCTCACCCCTCCACTTT
few	TRBV5-1	-	TRBJ2-2	15	CASSGSGYNTGELFF	TGCGCCAGCAGCGGGTCAGGTTATAACACCGGGGAGCTGTTTTTT
few	TRBV11-2	-	TRBJ1-3	15	CASSFRTSSGNTIYF	TGTGCCAGCAGCTTCAGGACTAGCTCTGGAAACACCATATATTTT
-	TRBV18	-	TRBJ1-1	17	CASSPSRGTLGETEAFF	TGTGCCAGCTCACCGAGTAGAGGGACACTCGGGGAGACTGAAGCTTTCTTT
-	TRBV7-9	-	TRBJ2-3	13	CASSLGGADTQYF	TGTGCCAGCAGCTTAGGGGGGGCAGATACGCAGTATTTT
-	TRBV23-1	-	TRBJ2-1	15	CASSQWGGRNNEQFF	TGCGCCAGCAGTCAATGGGGGGGCAGGAACAATGAGCAGTTCTTC
-	TRBV6-6	TRBD1	TRBJ1-1	16	CASSYTRTGEGTEAFF	TGTGCCAGCAGTTACACGCGGACAGGGGAAGGCACTGAAGCTTTCTTT
-	TRBV5-4	-	TRBJ1-2	16	CASSPEAGVNLRGYTF	TGTGCCAGCAGCCCCGAGGCAGGGGTGAATCTTAGGGGCTACACCTTC
-	TRBV6-6	TRBD2	TRBJ2-1	16	CASSYSGRVGGNEQFF	TGTGCCAGCAGTTACTCGGGCAGGGTGGGGGGGAATGAGCAGTTCTTC
-	TRBV5-1	-	TRBJ2-2	16	CASSSGLLANTGELFF	TGCGCCAGCAGCTCGGGACTTCTCGCGAACACCGGGGAGCTGTTTTTT
-	TRBV27	-	TRBJ2-3	14	CASSFGGLTDTQYF	TGTGCCAGCAGTTTTGGTGGCCTCACAGATACGCAGTATTTT
-	TRBV5-1	TRBD1	TRBJ2-3	15	CASSLAAGGTDTQYF	TGCGCCAGCAGCTTGGCGGCAGGGGGAACAGATACGCAGTATTTT
-	TRBV9	TRBD2	TRBJ2-2	19	CASSVKASGGAGGTGELFF	TGTGCCAGCAGCGTCAAGGCTAGCGGGGGGGCAGGAGGCACCGGGGAGCTGTTTTTT
-	TRBV5-4	-	TRBJ2-3	13	CASSRGTPDTQYF	TGTGCCAGCAGCCGGGGAACCCCAGATACGCAGTATTTT
-	TRBV30	TRBD1	TRBJ1-2	15	CAWTRDRGKAYGYTF	TGTGCCTGGACCCGGGACAGGGGAAAGGCCTATGGCTACACCTTC
-	TRBV28	TRBD2	TRBJ2-7	14	CASRHLAGGPEQYF	TGTGCCAGCAGACATCTAGCGGGGGGGCCCGAGCAGTACTTC
-	TRBV18	TRBD1	TRBJ1-6	16	CASSPPSSGGNSPLHF	TGTGCCAGCTCACCACCTTCGTCAGGGGGTAATTCACCCCTCCACTTT
-	TRBV6-6	TRBD1	TRBJ1-3	14	CASNRGGDGNTIYF	TGTGCCAGCAACAGAGGGGGCGATGGAAACACCATATATTTT
-	TRBV21-1	-	TRBJ2-7	15	CASSKGGRVTSGQYF	TGTGCCAGCAGCAAGGGCGGGAGGGTTACCTCCGGGCAGTACTTC
-	TRBV5-4	-	TRBJ1-2	16	CASSLAEVAGAYGYTF	TGTGCCAGCAGCTTGGCGGAGGTGGCGGGGGCCTATGGCTACACCTTC
-	TRBV6-1	-	TRBJ2-7	13	CASSAGTVPEQYF	TGTGCCAGCAGCGCGGGGACAGTACCCGAGCAGTACTTC
-	TRBV5-4	-	TRBJ2-5	17	CASSFGAGVELKETQYF	TGTGCCAGCAGCTTTGGGGCAGGGGTCGAATTAAAAGAGACCCAGTACTTC
-	TRBV29-1	-	TRBJ2-1	13	CSVVHWTDNEQFF	TGCAGCGTGGTACATTGGACAGACAATGAGCAGTTCTTC